This TCR beta chain was found in a study of blood T cell repertoires in COVID-19. About the research overall: T cells, B-cell-depleted T cells, or PBMCs provided the cDNA or gDNA that served as material.

Under the authors' procedure: Nucleated cell number was recorded as an estimate derived from reference gene primer amplification. Assay used: immunoSEQ multiplex PCR; TCRdb lists only in-frame clones, some missing. That table is the source of V, J and clone size, and D and trimming were worked out from the DNA. The sample has approximately 240,000 clones, roughly 84% seen once. The V gene's germline CDR1 is DFQATT and CDR2 SNEGSKA (reference sequence). The CDR3 spans 14 residues. V trimming: 3 bases; J trimming: 8 bases; junction bases outside the gene matches: 10. The sample consisted of peripheral blood. The chain is built from TRBV20-1 and TRBJ2-1, with 7 bases matching TRBD2. This clonotype was obtained from a woman aged 60-75 years with acute or convalescent COVID-19. The CDR3 DNA reads as TGCAGTGCTAGTTCTTGGGGGGGGAATGATGAGCAGTTCTTC. The encoded protein is CSASSWGGNDEQFF.